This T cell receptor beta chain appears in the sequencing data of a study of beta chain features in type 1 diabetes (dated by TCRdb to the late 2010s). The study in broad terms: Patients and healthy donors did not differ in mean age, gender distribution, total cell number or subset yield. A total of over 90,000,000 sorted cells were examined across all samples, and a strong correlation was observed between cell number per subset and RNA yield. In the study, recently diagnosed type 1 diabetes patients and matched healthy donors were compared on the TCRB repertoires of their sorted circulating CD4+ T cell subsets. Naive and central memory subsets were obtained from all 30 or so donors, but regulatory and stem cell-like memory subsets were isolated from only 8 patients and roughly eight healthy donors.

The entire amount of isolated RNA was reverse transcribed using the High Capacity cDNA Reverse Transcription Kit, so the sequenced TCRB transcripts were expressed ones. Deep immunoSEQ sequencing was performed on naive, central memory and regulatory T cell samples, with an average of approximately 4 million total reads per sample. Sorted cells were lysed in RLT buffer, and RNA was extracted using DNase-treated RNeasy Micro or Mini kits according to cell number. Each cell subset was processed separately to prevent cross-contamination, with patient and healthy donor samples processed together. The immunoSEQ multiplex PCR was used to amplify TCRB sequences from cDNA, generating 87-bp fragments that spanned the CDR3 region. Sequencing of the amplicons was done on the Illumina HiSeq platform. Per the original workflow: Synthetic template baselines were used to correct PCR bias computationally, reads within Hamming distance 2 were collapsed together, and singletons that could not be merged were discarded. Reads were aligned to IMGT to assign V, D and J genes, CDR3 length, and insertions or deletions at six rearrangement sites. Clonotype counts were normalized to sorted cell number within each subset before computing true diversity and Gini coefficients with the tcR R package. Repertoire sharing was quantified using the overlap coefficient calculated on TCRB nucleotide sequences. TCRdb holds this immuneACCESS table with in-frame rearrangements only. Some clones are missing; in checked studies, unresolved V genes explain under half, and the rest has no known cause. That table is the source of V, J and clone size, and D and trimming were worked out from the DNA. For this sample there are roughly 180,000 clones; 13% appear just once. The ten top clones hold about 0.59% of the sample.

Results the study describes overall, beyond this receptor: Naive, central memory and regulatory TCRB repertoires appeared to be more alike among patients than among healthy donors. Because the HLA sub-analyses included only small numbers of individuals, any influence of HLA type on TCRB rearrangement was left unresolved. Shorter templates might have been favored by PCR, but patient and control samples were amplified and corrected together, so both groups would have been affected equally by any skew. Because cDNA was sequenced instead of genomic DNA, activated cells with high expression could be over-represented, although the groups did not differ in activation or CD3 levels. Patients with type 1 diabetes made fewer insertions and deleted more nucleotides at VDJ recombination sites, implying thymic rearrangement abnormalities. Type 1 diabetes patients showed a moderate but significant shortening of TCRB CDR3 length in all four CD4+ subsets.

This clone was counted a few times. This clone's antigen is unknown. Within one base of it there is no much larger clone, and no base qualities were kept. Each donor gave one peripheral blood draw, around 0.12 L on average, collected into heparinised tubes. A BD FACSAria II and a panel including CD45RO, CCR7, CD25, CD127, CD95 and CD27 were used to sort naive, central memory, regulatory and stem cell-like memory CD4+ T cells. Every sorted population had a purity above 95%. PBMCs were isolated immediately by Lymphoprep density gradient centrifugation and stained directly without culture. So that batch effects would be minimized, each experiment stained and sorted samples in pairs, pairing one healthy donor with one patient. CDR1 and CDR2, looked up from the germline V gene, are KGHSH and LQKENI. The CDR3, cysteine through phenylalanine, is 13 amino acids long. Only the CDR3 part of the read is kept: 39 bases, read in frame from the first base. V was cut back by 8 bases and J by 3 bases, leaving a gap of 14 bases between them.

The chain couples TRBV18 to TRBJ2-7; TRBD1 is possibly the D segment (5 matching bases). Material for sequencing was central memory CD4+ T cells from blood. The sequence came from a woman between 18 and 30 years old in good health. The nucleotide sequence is TGTGCCAGCACCCAAAAAGGGGTCTACGAGCAGTACTTC. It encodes CASTQKGVYEQYF.